One sample yielded the 17 T cell receptor beta chains listed below, sequenced in a study of T-cell memory formation after mild COVID-19. Via MiXCR, TCRdb re-called the 5' RACE reads, giving one row per CDR3 protein. The table lists 45,000 or so distinct CDR3 sequences, 6.6% of them singletons. Sequenced material: PBMCs or a T cell subset sorted from them (not recorded which). The receptors were sampled from an adult who had mild COVID-19 (a few samples of this study predate the infection). Cell type and time point are not known.

This clonotype showed up just a few times. The chain combines TRBV20-1 with TRBJ1-3; TRBD1 might be the D (6 bases). V lost 5 bases, J lost 7 bases, and 21 bases lay in between. Germline assignment: CDR1 DFQATT and CDR2 SNEGSKA (reference sequence). The CDR3 is 15 residues long. CDR3 sequence: CSAPDRLLARNTIYF. The CDR3 DNA follows: TGCAGTGCTCCTGACAGGCTTCTGGCCCGGAACACCATATATTTT.

The chain is built from TRBV6-6 and TRBJ1-3; 7 nucleotides match TRBD1. CDR1 is MNHNY, CDR2 SVGAGI, per germline (reference sequence). The CDR3 runs to 17 residues. The J segment lost 0 bases and the V segment lost 9 bases, leaving 14 bases of the junction unmatched. The CDR3 here is CASGDSGRFFSGNTIYF. The DNA of the CDR3 is TGTGCCAGTGGGGACAGCGGACGCTTTTTCTCTGGAAACACCATATATTTT.

In its sample, this clonotype was seen many times. The chain carries TRBV12-3 or TRBV12-4 and TRBJ2-7, with 10 bases aligning to TRBD1. The junction had 2 bases not matched to a gene; V was cut back by 0 bases and J by 0 bases. CDR3 length: 16 residues. The CDR3 DNA is TGTGCCAGCAGTTTAGCGGACAGGGGGTCCTCCTACGAGCAGTACTTC. Its translation is CASSLADRGSSYEQYF.

A few counts support this clonotype. This rearrangement joins TRBV5-1 to TRBJ2-2; no reliable D call. Per the germline V gene, CDR1 is SGHRS and CDR2 is YFSETQ. The ends were cut back, 2 bases at V and 6 bases at J, with 11 bases in the middle. The CDR3 has 14 amino acids. The CDR3 sequence: CASSLSGLAGELFF. The CDR3 coding sequence is TGCGCCAGCAGCTTATCAGGTTTGGCCGGGGAGCTGTTTTTT.

V is TRBV4-1 and J is TRBJ1-1, with D perhaps TRBD1 (6 bases). The CDR3 sequence is 14 residues long. The germline CDR1 and CDR2 sequences are MGHRA and YSYEKL. V dropped 4 bases and J dropped 1 base, with 10 bases sitting between them. CDR3 region: CASSPGHWNTEAFF. DNA of the CDR3: TGCGCCAGCAGCCCGGGACATTGGAACACTGAAGCTTTCTTT.

This clonotype was detected ten times or more. The CDR3 loop is CASSLDANEKLFF. CDR3 nucleotide sequence: TGTGCCAGCAGCTTAGATGCTAATGAAAAACTGTTTTTT. The chain carries TRBV7-9 and TRBJ1-4; no definite D call. V dropped 1 base and J dropped 3 bases, with 3 bases sitting between them. The CDR3 runs to 13 residues. CDR1 and CDR2 (germline): SEHNR, FQNEAQ (reference sequence).

The sample holds many counts of this clonotype. The chain employs TRBV7-2 and TRBJ2-1; the D gene is possibly TRBD2 (7 bases). This CDR3 comprises 16 residues. The V end was cut by 4 bases, the J end by 6 bases, with 19 bases between. The V gene's germline CDR1 is SGHTA and CDR2 FQGNSA. The CDR3 here is CASSSWGASGFNEQFF. In nucleotides, the CDR3 is TGTGCCAGCAGCTCTTGGGGGGCTAGCGGATTCAATGAGCAGTTCTTC.

The rearrangement joins TRBV4-1 to TRBJ2-5; D uncertain. Trimming pared 2 bases from V and 5 bases from J, leaving 15 bases between. This CDR3 spans 15 amino acids. The germline gives CDR1 MGHRA, CDR2 YSYEKL. For the CDR3, the DNA is TGCGCCAGCAGCCAACAGGCCCTAAGGTCGGAGACCCAGTACTTC. As protein: CASSQQALRSETQYF.

This clonotype was seen ten or more times. This chain links TRBV7-2 with TRBJ2-3; TRBD2 agrees at 15 bases. CDR3 size: 17 residues. The V gene end was trimmed by 3 bases and the J gene end by 5 bases; junction bases not matched to a gene: 6. Germline V gives CDR1 SGHTA, CDR2 FQGNSA. The chain's CDR3 is CASSLGLAGGQVDTQYF. The CDR3, as DNA: TGTGCCAGCAGCTTGGGACTAGCGGGAGGCCAAGTAGATACGCAGTATTTT. Variable domain in full (rest from reference TRBV7-2 and TRBJ2-3): GAGVSQSPSNKVTEKGKDVELRCDPISGHTALYWYRQSLGQGLEFLIYFQGNSAPDKSGLPSDRFSAERTGGSVSTLTIQRTQQEDSAVYLCASSLGLAGGQVDTQYFGPGTRLTVL.

The V and J genes are TRBV7-8 and TRBJ2-1; 8 bases are shared with TRBD1. The J segment lost 1 base and the V segment lost 0 bases, leaving 2 bases of the junction unmatched. Germline CDR1 is SGHVS and CDR2 is FQNEAQ. The CDR3 sequence is 16 residues long. The CDR3 bases are TGTGCCAGCAGCTTAGCGCAGGGGGCATCCTACAATGAGCAGTTCTTC. Amino acid sequence: CASSLAQGASYNEQFF.

The V call is TRBV20-1, the J call TRBJ2-7, with a tentative D call TRBD1 (6 bases). The CDR3 spans 16 residues. Trimming took 1 base from V and 3 from J, leaving 19 bases between them. Germline CDR1 and CDR2: DFQATT and SNEGSKA (reference sequence). The DNA for the CDR3 is TGCAGTGCTAGAGGGGCAGGACAGTCTTTTTTCTACGAGCAGTACTTC. This sequence encodes CSARGAGQSFFYEQYF.

This clonotype has ten or more counts. The chain joins TRBV19 to TRBJ2-1; 9 bases align to TRBD2. This CDR3 has 14 amino acids. Germline values: CDR1 LNHDA, CDR2 SQIVND (reference sequence). V lost 4 bases and J lost 6; bases outside the gene matches: 4. The CDR3 loop is CASSSGRVFNEQFF. The CDR3, as DNA: TGTGCCAGTAGTAGCGGGAGGGTATTCAATGAGCAGTTCTTC.

At least ten counts were recorded for this clonotype. The V and J genes are TRBV6-2 or TRBV6-3 and TRBJ2-1; possibly TRBD1 for D (6 bases). Between the trimmed V and J ends, which lost 5 bases and 7 bases, there was a span of 15 bases. The CDR3 runs to 14 residues. Germline CDR1 is MNHEY and CDR2 is SVGEGT. This CDR3 is CASSAGELLNEQFF. In DNA form, the CDR3 reads TGTGCCAGCAGTGCAGGGGAACTTCTTAATGAGCAGTTCTTC.

This clonotype was counted ten times or more. J is TRBJ2-2 and V is TRBV28, with TRBD1 matching 7 bases. The CDR3 contains 15 residues. Germline CDR1 MDHEN, CDR2 SYDVKM. The V and J ends lost 5 bases and 1 base, in that order; junction bases with no gene match: 4. CDR3 in DNA: TGTGCCAGCAGTCCACAGGGGAGGAACACCGGGGAGCTGTTTTTT. It yields the protein CASSPQGRNTGELFF.

This clonotype was recorded many times. The gene calls are TRBV27 and TRBJ2-3; D uncertain. The V end was cut by 1 base, the J end by 5 bases, with 7 bases between. Germline assignment: CDR1 MNHEY and CDR2 SMNVEV (reference sequence). The CDR3 has 13 amino acids. This CDR3 is CASSLLGKDTQYF. The CDR3 DNA sequence: TGTGCCAGCAGTTTATTGGGGAAAGATACGCAGTATTTT.

V and J are TRBV6-5 and TRBJ2-1; 7 bases map to TRBD2. Germline loops: CDR1 MNHEY, CDR2 SVGAGI. V dropped 6 bases and J dropped 6; count of bases not matched to a gene: 17. The length of the CDR3 is 17 residues. The DNA for the CDR3 is TGTGCCAGCAGCTCCCCCCCCGGACTAGGGAGAACCAATGAGCAGTTCTTC. This gives the protein CASSSPPGLGRTNEQFF.

The table lists this clonotype with many counts. The chain couples TRBV4-2 to TRBJ2-7, with 9 bases lining up with TRBD1. Germline V gene sequence: CDR1 LGHNA, CDR2 YNFKEQ. The CDR3 length is 15 residues. Trimming removed 4 bases from V and 7 bases from J; junction bases left unmatched: 11. Here the CDR3 reads CASSREPQGAGEQYF. The CDR3 DNA reads TGTGCCAGCAGCCGAGAACCACAGGGGGCGGGTGAGCAGTACTTC.